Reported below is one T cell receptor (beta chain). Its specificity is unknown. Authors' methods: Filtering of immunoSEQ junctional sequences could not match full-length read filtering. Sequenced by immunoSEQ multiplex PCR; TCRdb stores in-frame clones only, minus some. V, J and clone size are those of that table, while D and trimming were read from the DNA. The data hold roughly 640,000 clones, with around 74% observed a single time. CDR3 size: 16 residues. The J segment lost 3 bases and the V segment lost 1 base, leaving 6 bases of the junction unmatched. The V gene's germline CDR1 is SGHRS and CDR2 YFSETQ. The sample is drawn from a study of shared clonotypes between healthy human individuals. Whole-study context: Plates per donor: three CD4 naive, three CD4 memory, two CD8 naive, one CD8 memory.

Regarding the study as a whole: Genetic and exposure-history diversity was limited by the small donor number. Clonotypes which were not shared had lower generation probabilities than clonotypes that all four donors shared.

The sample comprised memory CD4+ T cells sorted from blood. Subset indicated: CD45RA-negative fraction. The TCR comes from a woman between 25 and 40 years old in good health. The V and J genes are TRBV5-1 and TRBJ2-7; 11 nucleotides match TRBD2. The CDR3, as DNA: TGCGCCAGCAGCTTGCTAGCGGGAGGTGTGAACTACGAGCAGTACTTC. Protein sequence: CASSLLAGGVNYEQYF.